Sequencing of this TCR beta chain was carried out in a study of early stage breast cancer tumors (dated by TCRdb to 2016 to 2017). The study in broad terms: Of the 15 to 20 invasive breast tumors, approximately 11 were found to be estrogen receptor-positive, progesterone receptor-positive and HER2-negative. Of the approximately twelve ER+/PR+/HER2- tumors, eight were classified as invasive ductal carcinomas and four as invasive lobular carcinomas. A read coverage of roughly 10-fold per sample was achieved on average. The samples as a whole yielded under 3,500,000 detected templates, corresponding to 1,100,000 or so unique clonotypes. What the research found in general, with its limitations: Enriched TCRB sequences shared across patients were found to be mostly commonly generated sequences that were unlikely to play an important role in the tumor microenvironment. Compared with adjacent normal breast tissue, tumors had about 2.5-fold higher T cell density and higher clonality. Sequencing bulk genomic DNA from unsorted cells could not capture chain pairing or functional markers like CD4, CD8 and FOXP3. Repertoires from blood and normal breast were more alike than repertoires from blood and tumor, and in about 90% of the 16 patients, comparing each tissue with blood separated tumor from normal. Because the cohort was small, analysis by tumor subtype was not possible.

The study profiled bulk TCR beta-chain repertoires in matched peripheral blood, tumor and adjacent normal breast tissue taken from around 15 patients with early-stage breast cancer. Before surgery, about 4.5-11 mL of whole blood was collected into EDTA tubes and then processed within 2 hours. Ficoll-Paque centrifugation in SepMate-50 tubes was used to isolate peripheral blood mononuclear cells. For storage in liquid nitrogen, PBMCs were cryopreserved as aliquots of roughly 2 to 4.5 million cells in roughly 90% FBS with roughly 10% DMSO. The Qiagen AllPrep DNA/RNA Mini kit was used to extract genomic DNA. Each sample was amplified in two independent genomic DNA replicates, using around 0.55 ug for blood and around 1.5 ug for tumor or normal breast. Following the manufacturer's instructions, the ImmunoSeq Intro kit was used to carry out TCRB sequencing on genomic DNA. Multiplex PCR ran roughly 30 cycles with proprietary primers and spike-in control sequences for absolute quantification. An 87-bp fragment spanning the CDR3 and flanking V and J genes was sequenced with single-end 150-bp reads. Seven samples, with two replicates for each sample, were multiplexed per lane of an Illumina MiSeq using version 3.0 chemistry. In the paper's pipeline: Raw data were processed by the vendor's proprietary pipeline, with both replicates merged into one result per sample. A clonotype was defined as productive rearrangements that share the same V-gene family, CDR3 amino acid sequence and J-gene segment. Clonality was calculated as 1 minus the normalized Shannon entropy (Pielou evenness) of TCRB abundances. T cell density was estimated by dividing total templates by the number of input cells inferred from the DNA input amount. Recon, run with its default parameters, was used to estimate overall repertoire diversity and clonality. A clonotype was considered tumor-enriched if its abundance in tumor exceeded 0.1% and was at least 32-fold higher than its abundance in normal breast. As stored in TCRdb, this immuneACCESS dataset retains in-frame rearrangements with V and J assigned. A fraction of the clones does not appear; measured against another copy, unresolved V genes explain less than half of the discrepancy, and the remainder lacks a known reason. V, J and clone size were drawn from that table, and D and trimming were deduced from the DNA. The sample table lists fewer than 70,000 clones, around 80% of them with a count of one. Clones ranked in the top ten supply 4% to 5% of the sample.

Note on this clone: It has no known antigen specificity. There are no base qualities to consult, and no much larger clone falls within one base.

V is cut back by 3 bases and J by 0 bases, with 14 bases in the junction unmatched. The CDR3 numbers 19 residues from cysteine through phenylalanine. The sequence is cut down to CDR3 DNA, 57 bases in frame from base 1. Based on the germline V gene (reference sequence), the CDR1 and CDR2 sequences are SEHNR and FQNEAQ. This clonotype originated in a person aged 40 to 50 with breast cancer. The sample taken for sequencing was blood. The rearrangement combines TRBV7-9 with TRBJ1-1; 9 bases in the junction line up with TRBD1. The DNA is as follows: TGTGCCAGCAGCTTCCCGGGACAGGGAGAGAGACCTATGAACACTGAAGCTTTCTTT. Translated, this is CASSFPGQGERPMNTEAFF.